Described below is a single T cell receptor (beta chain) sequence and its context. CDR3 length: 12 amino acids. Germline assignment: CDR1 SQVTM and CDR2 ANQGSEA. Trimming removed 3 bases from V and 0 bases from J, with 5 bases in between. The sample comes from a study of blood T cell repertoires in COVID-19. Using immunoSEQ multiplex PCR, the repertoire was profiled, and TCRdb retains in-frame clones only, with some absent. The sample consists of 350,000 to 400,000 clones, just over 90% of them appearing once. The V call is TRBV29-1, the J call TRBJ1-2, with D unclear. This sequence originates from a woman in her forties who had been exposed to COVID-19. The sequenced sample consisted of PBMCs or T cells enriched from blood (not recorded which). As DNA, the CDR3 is TGCAGCGTTGAGAAGCCTAACTATGGCTACACCTTC. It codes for CSVEKPNYGYTF. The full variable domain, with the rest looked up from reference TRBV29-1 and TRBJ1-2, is SAVISQKPSRDICQRGTSLTIQCQVDSQVTMMFWYRQQPGQSLTLIATANQGSEATYESGFVIDKFPISRPNLTFSTLTVSNMSPEDSSIYLCSVEKPNYGYTFGSGTRLTVV.